This TCR beta chain was documented in a study of T cell responses to AZD1222 COVID-19 vaccine (dated by TCRdb to the early 2020s). In terms of the full investigation: Because spike-specific TCR depth and breadth did not differ between the two schedules, AZD1222 recipients who got a second dose at roughly 4 weeks were pooled with those who got a second dose at roughly 12 weeks. TCR sequencing covered 230 to 250 trial participants: 207 given two doses of AZD1222 and about 26 given two doses of MenACWY control vaccine. Trial participants were enrolled by age into subgroups of 18-55, 56-69 and 70-plus years, and about 150, 27 and 61 TCR-sequenced participants, respectively, were included in these subgroups. The study at large found these results: The 56-69-year group was small, and its depth increase did not reach significance, likely because of low power. Epitopes outside the regions mutated in the B.1.351 and B.1.1.7 variants were reportedly recognized by nearly half of the unique spike-specific TCRs. Vaccine-associated CD4 TCRs spanned the whole spike protein, with dominant responses in regions 160-218 and 743-854. Conclusions about previously exposed vaccinees are limited, since just 6 or 7 AZD1222 recipients were seropositive for SARS-CoV-2 at baseline. Because no day 14 peak-response samples were available, the repertoires could be characterized only after the peak T cell response. Spike-specific TCR breadth and depth rose significantly after two AZD1222 doses compared with day 0 and with MenACWY recipients. Most participants were white British and females outnumbered males, and the authors suggested that clonal diversity may have been underestimated.

As to this clone: Its antigen specificity is not known. Per-nucleotide qualities are absent, and no much larger clonotype sits a single base away.

The CDR3 regions of human TCRbeta chains were subjected to immunosequencing. The authors' analysis ran thus. TCRs in the repertoires were matched against a reference library of SARS-CoV-2-specific TCRs that had been generated with the MIRA antigen-specificity platform. Breadth was defined as the fraction of unique TCRs that were SARS-CoV-2-associated. Depth was defined as the fraction of total T cells that were SARS-CoV-2-associated. Using the MIRA data, every spike-specific TCR was mapped to the spike region that the TCR reacted to and assigned to either a CD4 or a CD8 class. Log10-transformed breadth and depth values were compared by one-way ANOVA with Sidak's multiple comparisons tests. Imported from immuneACCESS, the table was reduced by TCRdb to in-frame sequences with V and J called. These copies leave out some clones; in studies compared against another copy, an unresolved V gene accounts for under half, and the cause of the remainder is not known. V, J and clone size are taken as reported in that table, and D and trimming were inferred from the DNA itself. This sample is represented by about 120,000 clones; 92% of them were singletons. The ten most abundant clones make up around 14% of the sample.

Sample time point, as interpreted from the label and publication: baseline before first vaccination. Vaccinee samples came from UK trials COV001 and COV002, including a single-blind randomized controlled phase 2/3 trial of AZD1222 (ChAdOx1 nCoV-19) in healthy adults. For TCRbeta chain sequencing, PBMC samples were collected from trial participants at day 0 and at day 28 after the second dose. CDR1 and CDR2, looked up from the germline V gene, are SGHTA and FQGNSA. The CDR3 numbers 16 residues from cysteine through phenylalanine. CDR3 DNA is the only sequence kept; it has 48 bases, read in frame from the first base. V loses 5 bases at its end and J loses 0 bases; junction bases beyond the gene matches: 7.

The chain links TRBV7-2 with TRBJ1-5; 7 of the junction bases match TRBD1. The source is an adult in good health. The material sequenced was peripheral blood, taken on day 0 of AZD1222 vaccination. The DNA sequence reads TGTGCCAGCAGCCCCGGGACAGCAAATAGCAATCAGCCCCAGCATTTT. Its protein is CASSPGTANSNQPQHF.